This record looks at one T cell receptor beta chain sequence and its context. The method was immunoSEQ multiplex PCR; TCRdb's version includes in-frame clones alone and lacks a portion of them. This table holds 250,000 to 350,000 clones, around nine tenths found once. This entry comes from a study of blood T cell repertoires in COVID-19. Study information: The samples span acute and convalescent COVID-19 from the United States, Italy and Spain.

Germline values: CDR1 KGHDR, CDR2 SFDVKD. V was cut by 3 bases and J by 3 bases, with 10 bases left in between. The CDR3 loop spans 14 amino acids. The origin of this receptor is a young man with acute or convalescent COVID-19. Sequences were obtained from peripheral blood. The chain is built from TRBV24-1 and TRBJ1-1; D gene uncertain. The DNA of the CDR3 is TGTGCCACCAGTGATCCCAAATCGGACACTGAAGCTTTCTTT. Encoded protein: CATSDPKSDTEAFF.